This T cell receptor (beta chain) appears in the sequencing data of a study of T cell responses to AZD1222 COVID-19 vaccine (dated by TCRdb to the early 2020s). In the study overall: AZD1222 recipients whose second dose came at about 4 weeks and those whose second dose came at about 12 weeks were combined into one group, since spike-specific TCR depth and breadth did not differ between the two schedules. TCR sequencing was performed for about 250 trial participants, of whom about 200 were given two doses of AZD1222 and roughly 25 were given two doses of MenACWY control vaccine. Trial participants were enrolled into age subgroups of 18-55, 56-69 and 70-plus years, which contained approximately 150, 28 and 58 TCR-sequenced participants, respectively. What the work shows at the level of the full study, not this receptor alone: Participants were mostly white British and included more females than males, and it was suggested by the authors that clonal diversity may have been underestimated. The 56-69-year group was small, and its depth increase did not reach significance, likely because of low power. A significant rise in spike-specific TCR breadth and depth was observed after two AZD1222 doses relative to day 0 and relative to MenACWY recipients. Reportedly, almost half of the unique spike-specific TCRs recognized epitopes lying outside the regions that are mutated in the B.1.351 and B.1.1.7 variants. Because no day 14 peak-response samples were available, repertoires were characterized only after the peak T cell response. Conclusions about previously exposed vaccinees were limited because only a handful of AZD1222 recipients were SARS-CoV-2 seropositive at baseline. The vaccine-associated CD4 TCRs covered the entire spike protein, and the dominant responses fell in regions 160-218 and 743-854.

On this clone: This clone's antigen is unknown. One base away there is no much larger clone; base qualities are not given.

The sample's time point label is to be understood as: baseline before first vaccination. Samples from vaccinated people were obtained from the UK trials COV001 and COV002, which included a single-blind randomized controlled phase 2/3 trial of AZD1222 (ChAdOx1 nCoV-19) in healthy adults. Trial participant PBMC samples were collected at day 0 and day 28 after the second dose for TCRbeta chain sequencing. V is reduced by 2 bases and J by 14 bases, leaving a spacing of 13 bases between them. Looking up the germline V gene yields CDR1 SGHRS and CDR2 YFSETQ. The CDR3 sequence holds 11 residues, the cysteine and phenylalanine included. Only the CDR3 DNA is retained, 33 bases long and in frame from the first base. The CDR3 regions of human TCRbeta chains were analyzed by immunosequencing. Concerning the study's data processing: TCRs in the repertoires were matched against a reference library of SARS-CoV-2-specific TCRs that had been generated with the MIRA antigen-specificity platform. Breadth was defined as the fraction of unique TCRs that were SARS-CoV-2-associated, and depth was defined as the fraction of total T cells that were SARS-CoV-2-associated. Using the MIRA data, each spike-specific TCR was mapped to the spike region that the TCR reacts to and placed in a CD4 or CD8 class. Log10-transformed breadth and depth values were compared by one-way ANOVA with Sidak's multiple comparisons tests. TCRdb mirrors the immuneACCESS table, restricted to in-frame sequences. Some clones are absent from its copies; in checked studies, under half trace to an unresolved V gene, and the reason for the others is unknown. That table supplies the V and J calls and clone size; D and trimming were determined from the DNA. This sample lists roughly 100,000 clones; about 88% were detected once. The ten largest clones capture 9% to 9.5% of the sample.

The clonotype comes from an adult in good health. The receptor chain draws on TRBV5-1 and TRBJ1-2; no D segment can be confidently identified. The sequenced sample was peripheral blood, obtained on day 0 of AZD1222 vaccination. The DNA is TGCGCCAGCAGCTTATCAGGCGTCCAGACCTTC. Protein translation: CASSLSGVQTF. Reference TRBV5-1 and TRBJ1-2 proteins supply the regions before and after the CDR3; the full variable domain is: KAGVTQTPRYLIKTRGQQVTLSCSPISGHRSVSWYQQTPGQGLQFLFEYFSETQRNKGNFPGRFSGRQFSNSRSEMNVSTLELGDSALYLCASSLSGVQTFGSGTRLTVV.